This TCR beta chain was sequenced during a study of T cells expressing NK-cell markers. cDNA encoding TCR beta was synthesized via 5'RACE template switching incorporating UMIs. TCRdb re-called the 5' RACE reads and shows each CDR3 protein once, DNA omitted. In total, the table holds almost 450,000 distinct CDR3 sequences. This clonotype was obtained from a woman aged 18 to 75 in good health. The sample taken for sequencing was blood T cells: a sorted CD56 or NKG2C T cell subset, CD4+ or CD8+ T cells, or bulk PBMC T cells (not recorded which).

The CDR3: CASSQGRSTIYEQYF. V usage is TRBV4-3 and J usage is TRBJ2-7. This CDR3 contains 15 residues. Germline CDR1 and CDR2: LGHNA and YSLEER.